This T cell receptor beta chain stems from a study of T cells in localized non-small cell lung cancer. This clone showed up just a few times. Its antigen is unidentified. Points from the study as a whole: The tumor had only one region sequenced, so heterogeneity remains possible. There was an association of higher blood T cell density with longer overall survival. Appearing in adjacent lung were a median about 57 of the top 100 tumor clones. Uninvolved adjacent lung showed the highest T cell clonality, exceeding tumor.

Profiled with immunoSEQ multiplex PCR; TCRdb holds only in-frame clones, not every one. The sample holds 2,000 to 3,000 clones, approximately 41% seen once. Sequenced here: lung tumor tissue, sampled before any cancer treatment. This sequence originates from a male donor at least 60 years old with stage II squamous cell lung carcinoma.

The CDR3 sequence is CASSGGGLEKPQHF. CDR3 nucleotides: TGTGCCAGCAGCGGAGGGGGGTTGGAGAAGCCCCAGCATTTT. The chain has TRBV2 and TRBJ1-5, with D perhaps TRBD1 (6 bases). This CDR3 comprises 14 residues. V shed 6 bases and J shed 8 bases, with 17 bases lying between them. Germline lookup yields CDR1 SNHLY and CDR2 FYNNEI.